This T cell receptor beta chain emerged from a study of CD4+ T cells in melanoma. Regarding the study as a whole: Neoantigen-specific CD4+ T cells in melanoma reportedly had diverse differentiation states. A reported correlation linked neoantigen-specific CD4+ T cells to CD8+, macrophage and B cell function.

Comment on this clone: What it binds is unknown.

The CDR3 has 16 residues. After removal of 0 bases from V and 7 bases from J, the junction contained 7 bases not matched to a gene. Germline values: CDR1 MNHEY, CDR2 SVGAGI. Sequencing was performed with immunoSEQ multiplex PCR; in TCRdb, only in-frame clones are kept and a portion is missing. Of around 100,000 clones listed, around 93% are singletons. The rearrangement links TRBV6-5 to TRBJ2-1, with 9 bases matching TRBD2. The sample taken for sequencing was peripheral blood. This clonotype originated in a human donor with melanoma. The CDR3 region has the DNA TGTGCCAGCAGTTACTCGACGGCGGGGGGGCCAAATGAGCAGTTCTTC. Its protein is CASSYSTAGGPNEQFF.